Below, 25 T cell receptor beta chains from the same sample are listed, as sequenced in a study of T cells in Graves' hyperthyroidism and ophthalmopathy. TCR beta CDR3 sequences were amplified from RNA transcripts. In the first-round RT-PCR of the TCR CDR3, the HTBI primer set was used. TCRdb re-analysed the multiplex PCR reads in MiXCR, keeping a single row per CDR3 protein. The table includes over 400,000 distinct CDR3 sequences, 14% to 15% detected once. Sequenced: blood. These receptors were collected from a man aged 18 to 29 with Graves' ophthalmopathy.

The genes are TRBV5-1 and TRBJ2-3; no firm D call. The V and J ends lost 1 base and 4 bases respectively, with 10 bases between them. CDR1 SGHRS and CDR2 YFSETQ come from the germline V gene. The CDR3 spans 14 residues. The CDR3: CASSLSRFSDTQYF. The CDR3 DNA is TGCGCCAGCAGCTTGTCACGGTTTTCAGATACGCAGTATTTT.

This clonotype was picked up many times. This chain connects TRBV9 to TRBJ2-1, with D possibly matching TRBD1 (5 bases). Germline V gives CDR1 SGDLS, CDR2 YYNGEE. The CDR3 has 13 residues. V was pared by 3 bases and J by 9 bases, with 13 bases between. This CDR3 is CASSEGNGPEQFF. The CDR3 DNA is TGTGCCAGCAGCGAGGGGAACGGTCCTGAGCAGTTCTTC.

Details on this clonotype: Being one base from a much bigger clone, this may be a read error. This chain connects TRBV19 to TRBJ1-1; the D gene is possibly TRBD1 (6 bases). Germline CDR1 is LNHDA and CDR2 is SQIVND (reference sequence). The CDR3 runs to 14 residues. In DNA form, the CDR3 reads TGTGCCAGGAGTAGGGTAGGGGGTCGGGGTGAAGCTTTCTTT. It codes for CARSRVGGRGEAFF.

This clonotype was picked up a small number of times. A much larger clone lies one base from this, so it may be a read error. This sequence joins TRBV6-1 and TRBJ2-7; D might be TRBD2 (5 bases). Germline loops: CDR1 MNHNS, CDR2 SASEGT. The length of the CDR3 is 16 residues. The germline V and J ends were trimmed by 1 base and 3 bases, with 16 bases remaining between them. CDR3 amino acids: CASSEGAGIGYYEQYF. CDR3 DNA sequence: TGTGCCAGCAGTGAAGGAGCCGGGATAGGATACTACGAGCAGTACTTC.

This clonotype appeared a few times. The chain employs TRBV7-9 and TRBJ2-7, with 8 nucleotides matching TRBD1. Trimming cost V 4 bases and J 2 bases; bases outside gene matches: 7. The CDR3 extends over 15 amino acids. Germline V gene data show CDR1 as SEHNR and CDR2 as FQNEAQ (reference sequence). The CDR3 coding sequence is TGTGCCAGCAGCTCCGAGACAGGGGCGCCCTACGAGCAGTACTTC. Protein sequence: CASSSETGAPYEQYF.

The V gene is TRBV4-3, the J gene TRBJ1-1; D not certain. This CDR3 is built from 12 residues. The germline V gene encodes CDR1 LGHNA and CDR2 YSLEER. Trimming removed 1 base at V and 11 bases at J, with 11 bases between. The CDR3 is CASSQGWDYAFF. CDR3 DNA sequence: TGCGCCAGCAGCCAAGGGTGGGATTATGCTTTCTTT.

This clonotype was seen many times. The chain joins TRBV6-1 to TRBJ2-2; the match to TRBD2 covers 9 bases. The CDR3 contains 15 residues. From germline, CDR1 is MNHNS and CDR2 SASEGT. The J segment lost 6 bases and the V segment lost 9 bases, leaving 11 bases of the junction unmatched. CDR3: CASSGTSLFSGELFF. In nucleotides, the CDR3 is TGTGCCAGTTCCGGGACTAGCCTCTTCTCCGGGGAGCTGTTTTTT.

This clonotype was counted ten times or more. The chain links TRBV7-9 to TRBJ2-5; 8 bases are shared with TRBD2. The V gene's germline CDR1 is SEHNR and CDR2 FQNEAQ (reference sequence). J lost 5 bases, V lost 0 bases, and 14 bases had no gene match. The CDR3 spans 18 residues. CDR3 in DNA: TGTGCCAGCAGCTTAGCGGGGGGCGGGGGGCACGTCGGGGAGACCCAGTACTTC. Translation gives CASSLAGGGGHVGETQYF.

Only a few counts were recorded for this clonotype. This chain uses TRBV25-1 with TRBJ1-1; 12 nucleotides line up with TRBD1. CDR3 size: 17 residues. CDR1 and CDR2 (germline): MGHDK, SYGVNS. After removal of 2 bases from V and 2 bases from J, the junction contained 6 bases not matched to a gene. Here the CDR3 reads CASSEGGTGGLNTEAFF. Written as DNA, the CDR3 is TGTGCCAGCAGTGAAGGGGGGACAGGGGGCCTCAACACTGAAGCTTTCTTT.

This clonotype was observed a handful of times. CDR3 nucleotides: TGCGCCAGCAGCCTGGGACAGACCCCGGTGGAGACCCAGTACTTC. Translated: CASSLGQTPVETQYF. V gene TRBV5-1 combines with J gene TRBJ2-5; TRBD1 matches 7 bases. V lost 4 bases and J lost 5; bases outside the gene matches: 11. The CDR3 is made up of 15 amino acids. CDR1 and CDR2 (germline): SGHRS, YFSETQ.

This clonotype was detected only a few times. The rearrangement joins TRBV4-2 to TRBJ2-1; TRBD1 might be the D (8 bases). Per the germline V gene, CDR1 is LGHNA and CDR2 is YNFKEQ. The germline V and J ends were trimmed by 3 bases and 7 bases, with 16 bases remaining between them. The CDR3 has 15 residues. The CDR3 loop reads CASSHTGGGLNEQFF. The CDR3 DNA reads TGTGCCAGCAGCCACACAGGGGGGGGCCTTAATGAGCAGTTCTTC.

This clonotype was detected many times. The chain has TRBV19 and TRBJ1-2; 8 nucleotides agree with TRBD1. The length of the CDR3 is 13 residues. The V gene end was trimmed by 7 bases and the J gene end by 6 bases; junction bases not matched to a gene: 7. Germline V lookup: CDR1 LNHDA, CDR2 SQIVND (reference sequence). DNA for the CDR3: TGTGCCAGTACCGGGACAGGAACGAATGGCTACACCTTC. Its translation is CASTGTGTNGYTF.

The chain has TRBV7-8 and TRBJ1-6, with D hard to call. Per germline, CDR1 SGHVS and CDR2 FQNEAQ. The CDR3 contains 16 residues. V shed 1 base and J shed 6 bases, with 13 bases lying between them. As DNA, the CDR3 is TGTGCCAGCAGCTTAGGGGGTCCAGCGAGTAATTCACCCCTCCACTTT. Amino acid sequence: CASSLGGPASNSPLHF.

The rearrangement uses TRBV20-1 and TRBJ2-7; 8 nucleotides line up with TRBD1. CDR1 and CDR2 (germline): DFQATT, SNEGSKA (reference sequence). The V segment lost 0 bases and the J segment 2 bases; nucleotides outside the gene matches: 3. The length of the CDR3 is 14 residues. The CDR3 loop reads CSARDPDRAYEQYF. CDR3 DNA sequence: TGCAGTGCTAGAGATCCGGACAGGGCCTACGAGCAGTACTTC.

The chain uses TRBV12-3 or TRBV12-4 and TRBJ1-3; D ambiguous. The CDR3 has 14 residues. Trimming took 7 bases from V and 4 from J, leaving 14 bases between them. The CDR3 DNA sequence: TGTGCCAGCACCATATTAGGGCCCGGAAACACCATATATTTT. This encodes CASTILGPGNTIYF.

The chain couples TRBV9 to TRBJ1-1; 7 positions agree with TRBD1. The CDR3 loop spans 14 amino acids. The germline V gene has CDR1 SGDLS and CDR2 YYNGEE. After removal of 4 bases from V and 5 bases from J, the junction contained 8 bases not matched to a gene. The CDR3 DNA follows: TGTGCCAGCAGCAAGAACACAGGGGTGACTGAAGCTTTCTTT. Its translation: CASSKNTGVTEAFF.

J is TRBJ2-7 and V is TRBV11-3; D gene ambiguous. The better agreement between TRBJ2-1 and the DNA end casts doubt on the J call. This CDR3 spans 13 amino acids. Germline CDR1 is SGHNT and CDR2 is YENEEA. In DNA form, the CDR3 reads TGTGCCAGCAGCTTCGCCGGATCCTACGAGCAGTTCTTC. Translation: CASSFAGSYEQFF.

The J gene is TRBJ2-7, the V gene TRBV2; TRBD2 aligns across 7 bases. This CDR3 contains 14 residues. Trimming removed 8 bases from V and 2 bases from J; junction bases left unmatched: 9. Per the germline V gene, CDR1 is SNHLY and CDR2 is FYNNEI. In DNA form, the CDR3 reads TGTGCCAGCGGGCCGGGAGGATCCACCTACGAGCAGTACTTC. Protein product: CASGPGGSTYEQYF.

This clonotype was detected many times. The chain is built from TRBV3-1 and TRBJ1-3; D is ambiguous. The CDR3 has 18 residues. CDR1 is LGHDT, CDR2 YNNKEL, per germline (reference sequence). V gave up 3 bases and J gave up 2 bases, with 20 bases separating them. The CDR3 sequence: CASSHGIQGPKAGNTIYF. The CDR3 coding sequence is TGTGCCAGCAGCCACGGGATTCAAGGACCTAAGGCTGGAAACACCATATATTTT.

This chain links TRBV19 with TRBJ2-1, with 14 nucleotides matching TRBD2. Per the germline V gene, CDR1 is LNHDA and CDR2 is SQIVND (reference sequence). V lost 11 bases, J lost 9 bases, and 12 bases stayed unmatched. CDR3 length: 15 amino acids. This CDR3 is CACTRTSGGNGEQFF. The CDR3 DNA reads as TGTGCCTGTACCCGGACTAGCGGGGGGAACGGTGAGCAGTTCTTC.

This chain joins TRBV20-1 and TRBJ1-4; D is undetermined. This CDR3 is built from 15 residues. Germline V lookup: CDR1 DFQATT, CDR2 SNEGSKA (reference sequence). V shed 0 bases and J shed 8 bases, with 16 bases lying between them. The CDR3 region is CSARDMLGIGEKLFF. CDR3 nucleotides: TGCAGTGCTAGAGATATGTTAGGAATTGGCGAAAAACTGTTTTTT.

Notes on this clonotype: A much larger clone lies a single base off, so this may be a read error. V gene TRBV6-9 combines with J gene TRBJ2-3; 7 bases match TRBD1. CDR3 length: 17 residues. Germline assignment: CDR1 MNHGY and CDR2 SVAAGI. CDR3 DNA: TGTGCCAGGAGTTCCACCTCTGACAGGGACCGCACAGATACGCAGTATTTT. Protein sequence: CARSSTSDRDRTDTQYF.

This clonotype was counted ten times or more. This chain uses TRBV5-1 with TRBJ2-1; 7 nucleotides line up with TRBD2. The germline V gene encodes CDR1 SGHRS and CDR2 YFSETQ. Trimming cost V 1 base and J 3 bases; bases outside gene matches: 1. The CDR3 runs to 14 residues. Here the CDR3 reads CASSLRDYYNEQFF. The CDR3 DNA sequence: TGCGCCAGCAGCTTGCGGGACTACTACAATGAGCAGTTCTTC. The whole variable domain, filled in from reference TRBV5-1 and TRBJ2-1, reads KAGVTQTPRYLIKTRGQQVTLSCSPISGHRSVSWYQQTPGQGLQFLFEYFSETQRNKGNFPGRFSGRQFSNSRSEMNVSTLELGDSALYLCASSLRDYYNEQFFGPGTRLTVL.

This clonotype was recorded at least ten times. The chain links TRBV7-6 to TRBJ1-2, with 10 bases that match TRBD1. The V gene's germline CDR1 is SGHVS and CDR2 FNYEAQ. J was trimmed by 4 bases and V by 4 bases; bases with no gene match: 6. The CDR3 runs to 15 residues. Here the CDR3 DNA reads TGTGCCAGCAGCTCCGGGACAGGGGACCTCTATGGCTACACCTTC. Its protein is CASSSGTGDLYGYTF.

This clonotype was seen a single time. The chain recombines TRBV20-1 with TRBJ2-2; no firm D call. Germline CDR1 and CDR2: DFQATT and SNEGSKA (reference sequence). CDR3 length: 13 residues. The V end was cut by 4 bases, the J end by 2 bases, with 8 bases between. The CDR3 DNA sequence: TGCAGTGCTAAGTGGTCTAACACCGGGGAGCTGTTTTTT. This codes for CSAKWSNTGELFF.